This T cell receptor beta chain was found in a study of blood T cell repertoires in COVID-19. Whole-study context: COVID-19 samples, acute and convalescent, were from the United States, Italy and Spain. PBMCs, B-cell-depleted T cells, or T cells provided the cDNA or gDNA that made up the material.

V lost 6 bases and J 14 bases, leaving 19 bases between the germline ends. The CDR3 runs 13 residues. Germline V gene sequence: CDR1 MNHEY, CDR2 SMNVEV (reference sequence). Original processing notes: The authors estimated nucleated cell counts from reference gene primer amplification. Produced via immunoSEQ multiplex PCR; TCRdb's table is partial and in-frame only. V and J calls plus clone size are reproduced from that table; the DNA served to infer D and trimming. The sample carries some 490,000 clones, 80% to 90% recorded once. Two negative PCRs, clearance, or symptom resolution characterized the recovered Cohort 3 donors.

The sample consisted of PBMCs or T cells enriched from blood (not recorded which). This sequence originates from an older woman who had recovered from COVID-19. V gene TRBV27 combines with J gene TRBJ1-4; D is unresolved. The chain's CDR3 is CASRGGGSVVLFF. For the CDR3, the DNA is TGTGCCAGCAGGGGTGGCGGCAGTGTAGTTCTGTTTTTT.